This T cell receptor (beta chain) was sequenced in a study of CD8 T cells in Susac syndrome. V shed 7 bases and J shed 3 bases, with 16 bases lying between them. Germline CDR1 is MNHEY and CDR2 is SVGAGI. CDR3 length equals 14 residues. Only one count was recorded for this clonotype. With random hexamers, 0.5 to 1 ug RNA was reverse transcribed. TCRdb independently ran MiXCR on the immunoSEQ multiplex PCR reads; one entry per CDR3 protein. The table lists a few hundred thousand distinct CDR3 sequences, 95% of them singletons. The source material was CD4+ T cells from PBMCs. This chain uses TRBV6-5 with TRBJ2-7; D may correspond to TRBD1 or TRBD2 (6 bases each). This TCR was recovered from a human donor with multiple sclerosis. The DNA of the CDR3 is TGTGCCAGCACACTAGCTCCAGGGGTCTACGAGCAGTACTTC. Translated, it gives CASTLAPGVYEQYF.